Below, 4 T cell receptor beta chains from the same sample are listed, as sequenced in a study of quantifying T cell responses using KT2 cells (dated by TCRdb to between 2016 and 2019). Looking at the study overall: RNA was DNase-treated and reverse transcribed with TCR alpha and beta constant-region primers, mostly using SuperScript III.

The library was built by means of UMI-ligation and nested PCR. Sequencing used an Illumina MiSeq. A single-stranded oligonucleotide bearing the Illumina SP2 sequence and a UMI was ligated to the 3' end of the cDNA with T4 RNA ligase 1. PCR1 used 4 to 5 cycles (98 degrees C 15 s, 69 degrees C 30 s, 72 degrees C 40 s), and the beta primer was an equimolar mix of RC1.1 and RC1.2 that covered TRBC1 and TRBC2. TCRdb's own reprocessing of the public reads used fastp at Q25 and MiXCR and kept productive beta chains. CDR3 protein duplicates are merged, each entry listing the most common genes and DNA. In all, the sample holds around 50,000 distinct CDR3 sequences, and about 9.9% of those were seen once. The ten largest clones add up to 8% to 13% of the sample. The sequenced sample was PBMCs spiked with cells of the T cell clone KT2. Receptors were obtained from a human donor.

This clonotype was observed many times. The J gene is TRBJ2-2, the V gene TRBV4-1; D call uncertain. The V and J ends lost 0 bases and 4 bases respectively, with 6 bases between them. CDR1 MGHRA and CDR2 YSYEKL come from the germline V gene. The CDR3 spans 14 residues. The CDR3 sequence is CASSQDTVTGELFF. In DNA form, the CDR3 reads TGCGCCAGCAGCCAAGATACGGTCACCGGGGAGCTGTTTTTT.

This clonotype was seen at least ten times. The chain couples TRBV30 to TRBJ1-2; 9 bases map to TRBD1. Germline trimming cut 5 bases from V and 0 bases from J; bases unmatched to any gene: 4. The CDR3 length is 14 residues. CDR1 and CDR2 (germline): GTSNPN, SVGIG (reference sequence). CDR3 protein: CAWFTGGTNYGYTF. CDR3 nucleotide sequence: TGTGCCTGGTTTACAGGGGGCACTAACTATGGCTACACCTTC.

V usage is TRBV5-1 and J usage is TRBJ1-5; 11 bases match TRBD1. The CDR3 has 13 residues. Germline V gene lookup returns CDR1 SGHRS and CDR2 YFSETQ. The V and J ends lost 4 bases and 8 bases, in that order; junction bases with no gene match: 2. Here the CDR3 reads CASSLGQGEPQHF. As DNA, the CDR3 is TGCGCCAGCAGCCTGGGACAGGGGGAGCCCCAGCATTTT.

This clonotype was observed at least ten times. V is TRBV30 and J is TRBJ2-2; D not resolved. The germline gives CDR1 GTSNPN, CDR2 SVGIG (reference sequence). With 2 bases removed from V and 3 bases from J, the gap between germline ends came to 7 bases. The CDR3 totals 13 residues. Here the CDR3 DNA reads TGTGCCTGGAGTCAAGCTTACACCGGGGAGCTGTTTTTT. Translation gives CAWSQAYTGELFF. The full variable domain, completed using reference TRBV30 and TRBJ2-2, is SQTIHQWPATLVQPVGSPLSLECTVEGTSNPNLYWYRQAAGRGLQLLFYSVGIGQISSEVPQNLSASRPQDRQFILSSKKLLLSDSGFYLCAWSQAYTGELFFGEGSRLTVL.